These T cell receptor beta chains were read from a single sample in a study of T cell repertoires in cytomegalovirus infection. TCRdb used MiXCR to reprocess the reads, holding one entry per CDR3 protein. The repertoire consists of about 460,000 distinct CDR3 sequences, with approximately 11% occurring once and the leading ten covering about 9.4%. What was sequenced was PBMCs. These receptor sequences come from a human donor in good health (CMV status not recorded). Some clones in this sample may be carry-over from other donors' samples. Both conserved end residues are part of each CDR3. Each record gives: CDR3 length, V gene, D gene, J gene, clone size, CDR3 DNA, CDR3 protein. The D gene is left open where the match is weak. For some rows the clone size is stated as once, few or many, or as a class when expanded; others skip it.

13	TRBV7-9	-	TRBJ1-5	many	TGTGCCAGCAGCATAACAGGGTTTCAGCCCCAGCATTTT	CASSITGFQPQHF
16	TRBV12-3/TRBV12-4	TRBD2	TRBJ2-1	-	TGTGCCAGCAGCGCTGACTACCAGGTCCGGGGGGATGAGCAGTTCTTC	CASSADYQVRGDEQFF
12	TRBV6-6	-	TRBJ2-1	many	TGTGCCAGCAGTGTAAACTTCTATGAGCAGTTCTTC	CASSVNFYEQFF
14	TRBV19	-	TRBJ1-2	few	TGTGCCAGTAGTCCCAGGCGCGAAAGTGATGGCTACACCTTC	CASSPRRESDGYTF
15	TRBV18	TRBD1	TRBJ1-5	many	TGTGCCAGCTCACAATCGACAGGGCCCGAACAGCCCCAGCATTTT	CASSQSTGPEQPQHF
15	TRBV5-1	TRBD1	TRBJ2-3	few	TGCGCCAGCAGGGGACAGGGTAAAGGAGCAGATACGCAGTATTTT	CASRGQGKGADTQYF
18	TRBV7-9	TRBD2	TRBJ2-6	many	TGTGCCAGCAGCTCCGGACTAGCGGTTATCTCTGGGGCCAACGTCCTGACTTTC	CASSSGLAVISGANVLTF
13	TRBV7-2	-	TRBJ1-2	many	TGTGCCAGCAGCTTAGAATCTTCCTATGGCTACACCTTC	CASSLESSYGYTF
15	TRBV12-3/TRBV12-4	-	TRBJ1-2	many	TGTGCCAGCAGTTTAGCCCGGGGGATCATCTATGGCTACACCTTC	CASSLARGIIYGYTF
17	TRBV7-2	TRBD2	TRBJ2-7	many	TGTGCCAGCAGCTTAGCGCTTCAAAGCGGGAGGAACTACGAGCAGTACTTC	CASSLALQSGRNYEQYF
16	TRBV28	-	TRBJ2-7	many	TGTGCCAGCAGTTTCCAATTTGGAGGGGGCGGGTACGAGCAGTACTTC	CASSFQFGGGGYEQYF
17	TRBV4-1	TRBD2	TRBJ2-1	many	TGCGCCAGCAGCCAAGGACCTTCGGGAGGCCCTTACAATGAGCAGTTCTTC	CASSQGPSGGPYNEQFF
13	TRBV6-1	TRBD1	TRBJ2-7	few	TGTGCCAGCAGTTGGACAGGGACCAACGAGCAGTACTTC	CASSWTGTNEQYF
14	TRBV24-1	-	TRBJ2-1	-	TGTGCCACCGGGGGGCCTCCAGAAAATAATGAGCAGTTCTTC	CATGGPPENNEQFF
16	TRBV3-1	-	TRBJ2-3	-	TGTGCCAGCAGCCTTCTCCCGGGACACCTCACAGATACGCAGTATTTT	CASSLLPGHLTDTQYF
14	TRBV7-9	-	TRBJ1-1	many	TGTGCCAGCAGCTTAGAGGGGCGCGGGGCTGAAGCTTTCTTT	CASSLEGRGAEAFF
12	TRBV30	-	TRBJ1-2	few	TGTGCCTGGACCAGGGCAAATTATGGCTACACCTTC	CAWTRANYGYTF
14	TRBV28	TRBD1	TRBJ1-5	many	TGTGCCAGCAGTTTTTCAGGGGGTGGTCAGCCCCAGCATTTT	CASSFSGGGQPQHF
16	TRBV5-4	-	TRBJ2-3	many	TGTGCCAGCAGCCTCTGGGGCGGGGAAAGCACAGATACGCAGTATTTT	CASSLWGGESTDTQYF
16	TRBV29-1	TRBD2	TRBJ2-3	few	TGCAGCGTTGAAAGGGGCGCGGGAGCAGAGGCAGATACGCAGTATTTT	CSVERGAGAEADTQYF
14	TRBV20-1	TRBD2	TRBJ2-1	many	TGCAGTGCGCCGAGCGGGAGGGGGGATAATGAGCAGTTCTTC	CSAPSGRGDNEQFF
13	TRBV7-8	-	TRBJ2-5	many	TGTGCCAGCAGCCCCCGACTAGGAGAGACCCAGTACTTC	CASSPRLGETQYF
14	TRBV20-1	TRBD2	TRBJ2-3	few	TGCAGTGCTAGAGTCCCTAGCGGGAGGGAGACGCAGTATTTT	CSARVPSGRETQYF
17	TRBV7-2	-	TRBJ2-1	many	TGTGCCAGCAGCTTAGGCACAGGGACAGCCGGGGGCGATGAGCAGTTCTTC	CASSLGTGTAGGDEQFF
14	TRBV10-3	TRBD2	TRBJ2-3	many	TGTGCCATCAGGACTAGCGGGGAAGGAGATACGCAGTATTTT	CAIRTSGEGDTQYF
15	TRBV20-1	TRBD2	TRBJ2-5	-	TGCAGTGCAAGAACTAGCGGGAGGTTCTCAGAGACCCAGTACTTC	CSARTSGRFSETQYF
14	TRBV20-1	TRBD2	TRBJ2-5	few	TGCAGTGCTAGAGATCCGGCGGGAGGAGAGACCCAGTACTTC	CSARDPAGGETQYF
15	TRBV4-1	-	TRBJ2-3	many	TGCGCCAGCAGCCCCCTTGGTGTTGTCGCAGATACGCAGTATTTT	CASSPLGVVADTQYF
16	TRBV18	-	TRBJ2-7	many	TGTGCCAGCTCGATACTGACAGGCGGGCCAACCTACGAGCAGTACTTC	CASSILTGGPTYEQYF
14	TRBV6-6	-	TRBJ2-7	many	TGTGCCAGCACTGCGACCCGTGGGGGCTACGAGCAGTACTTC	CASTATRGGYEQYF
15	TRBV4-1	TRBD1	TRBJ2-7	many	TGCGCCAGCGGACAGGGGGCGCGGGGTGAGTACGAGCAGTACTTC	CASGQGARGEYEQYF
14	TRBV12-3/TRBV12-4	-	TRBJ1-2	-	TGTGCCAGCAGTTGGTTTAACACTAACTATGGCTACACCTTC	CASSWFNTNYGYTF
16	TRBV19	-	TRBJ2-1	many	TGTGCCAGTAGGGGGAGGGGGCGGGAGGCCTACAATGAGCAGTTCTTC	CASRGRGREAYNEQFF
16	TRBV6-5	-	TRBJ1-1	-	TGTGCCAGCAGTTACTCGATGGCGAAAAGGGGGGCTGAAGCTTTCTTT	CASSYSMAKRGAEAFF
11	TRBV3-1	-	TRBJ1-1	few	TGTGCCAGCAGCCACCAGCAAGAGGCTTTCTTT	CASSHQQEAFF
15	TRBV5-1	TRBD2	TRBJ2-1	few	TGCGCCAGCAGCTTTAGCGGGGGGGCCGTCGGTGAGCAGTTCTTC	CASSFSGGAVGEQFF
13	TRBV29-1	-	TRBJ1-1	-	TGCAGCGTTGTCCAGGAGACGAACACTGAAGCTTTCTTT	CSVVQETNTEAFF
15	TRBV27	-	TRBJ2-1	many	TGTGCCAGCAGTTTAAGTCTAGCCAACTACAATGAGCAGTTCTTC	CASSLSLANYNEQFF
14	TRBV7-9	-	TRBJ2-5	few	TGTGCCAGCAGCCGCCCCGGACTATGGGAGACCCAGTACTTC	CASSRPGLWETQYF
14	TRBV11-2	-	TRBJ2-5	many	TGTGCCAGCAGCTTAGAAGGGGCCTCCGTGACCCAGTACTTC	CASSLEGASVTQYF
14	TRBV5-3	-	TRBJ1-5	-	TGTGCCAGCAGCCTCCTGGGGGGCAATCAGCCCCAGCATTTT	CASSLLGGNQPQHF
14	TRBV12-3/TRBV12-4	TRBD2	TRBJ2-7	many	TGTGCCAGCAGGGGGAGCGGGGCGGGATACGAGCAGTACTTC	CASRGSGAGYEQYF
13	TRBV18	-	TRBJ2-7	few	TGTGCCAGCTCACGGGGTTATCCCTACGAGCAGTACTTC	CASSRGYPYEQYF
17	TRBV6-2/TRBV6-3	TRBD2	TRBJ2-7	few	TGTGCCAGCAGTTCCCCTCCGGTAGCGGGGTTCTCCTACGAGCAGTACTTC	CASSSPPVAGFSYEQYF
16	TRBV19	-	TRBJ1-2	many	TGTGCCAGTAGTATAGACCTTGACAGAACCCCCTATGGCTACACCTTC	CASSIDLDRTPYGYTF
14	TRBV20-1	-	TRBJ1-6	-	TGCAGTGCTAGAGGTGGACATGCCAATTCACCCCTCCACTTT	CSARGGHANSPLHF